What follows are 13 T cell receptor beta chains derived from one specimen sequenced in a study of CD8 T cells in Susac syndrome. RNA amounts of about 0.45 to 1 ug underwent reverse transcription with random hexamers. TCRdb reanalysed the immunoSEQ multiplex PCR reads using MiXCR and keeps one entry per CDR3 protein. The sample yields fewer than 150,000 distinct CDR3 sequences, 95% seen once. Sequencing was carried out using CD8+ T cells from PBMCs. These receptors were collected from a human donor with Susac syndrome.

This chain uses TRBV12-3 or TRBV12-4 with TRBJ2-2, with D possibly matching TRBD2 (6 bases). Between the trimmed V and J ends, which lost 3 bases and 7 bases, there was a span of 15 bases. CDR3 length: 15 amino acids. In DNA form, the CDR3 reads TGTGCCAGCAGTTTTAGGGACTCGCATGACGGGGAGCTGTTTTTT. It encodes CASSFRDSHDGELFF.

CDR3 bases: TGTGCCAGCAGCCCCCCGGGGGGTGAGCAGTTCTTC. Residues: CASSPPGGEQFF. V gene TRBV7-3 combines with J gene TRBJ2-1; 7 bases are a match to TRBD2. The CDR3 consists of 12 residues. The trim removed 5 bases at V and 9 bases at J, leaving 4 bases unmatched. Germline lookup yields CDR1 SGHTA and CDR2 FQGTGA.

The chain combines TRBV12-3 or TRBV12-4 with TRBJ2-7; no clear D. The germline V and J ends were trimmed by 6 bases and 2 bases, with 17 bases remaining between them. The CDR3 is 15 residues long. CDR3 loop: CASSPGDTFTYEQYF. CDR3 DNA: TGTGCCAGCAGCCCAGGCGACACCTTCACCTACGAGCAGTACTTC.

The chain recombines TRBV12-3 or TRBV12-4 with TRBJ2-7; TRBD2 might be the D (5 bases). V lost 3 bases to trimming and J lost 6 bases, with 9 bases between them. The CDR3 has 12 amino acids. The CDR3: CASSLVEAEQYF. The CDR3 nucleotides are TGTGCCAGCAGTTTGGTGGAGGCCGAGCAGTACTTC.

The rearrangement joins TRBV13 to TRBJ2-4; 9 nucleotides align to TRBD2. The V gene's germline CDR1 is PRHDT and CDR2 FYEKMQ (reference sequence). This CDR3 region has 12 residues. V trimming: 9 bases; J trimming: 9 bases; junction bases outside the gene matches: 6. The CDR3 protein is CASSSGRGIQYF. DNA for the CDR3: TGTGCCAGTAGTAGCGGGAGAGGCATTCAGTACTTC.

V gene TRBV20-1 combines with J gene TRBJ2-7; 9 bases map to TRBD2. There are 15 residues in the CDR3. The V segment lost 5 bases and the J segment 0 bases; nucleotides outside the gene matches: 8. Germline V gene data show CDR1 as DFQATT and CDR2 as SNEGSKA (reference sequence). The chain's CDR3 is CSASYSGRSSYEQYF. The DNA of the CDR3 is TGCAGTGCTTCATACAGCGGGAGGAGCTCCTACGAGCAGTACTTC.

The CDR3 DNA reads as TGCGCCAGCAGCCAAGATGGGGGGGACAGGGAGTTCTTC. It codes for CASSQDGGDREFF. The genes are TRBV4-1 and TRBJ2-1; TRBD1 agrees at 9 bases. The CDR3 loop spans 13 amino acids. V shed 0 bases and J 14 bases; nucleotides not matched to a gene: 5. The V gene's germline CDR1 is MGHRA and CDR2 YSYEKL.

The V gene is TRBV12-3 or TRBV12-4, the J gene TRBJ2-7; D is unresolved. The CDR3 covers 12 residues. V was clipped by 4 bases and J by 4 bases, with 8 bases between them. CDR3 sequence (DNA): TGTGCCAGCAGTTACCCCGGGTACGAGCAGTACTTC. Translated: CASSYPGYEQYF.

Here the CDR3 reads CAVSPAPRVTDTQYF. Written as DNA, the CDR3 is TGCGCCGTCAGTCCCGCCCCTAGAGTCACAGATACGCAGTATTTT. The chain uses TRBV4-1 and TRBJ2-3; D not certain. Germline assignment: CDR1 MGHRA and CDR2 YSYEKL. CDR3 size: 15 residues. V lost 11 bases, J lost 2 bases, and 20 bases lay in between.

This clonotype turned up a few times. The chain joins TRBV5-6 to TRBJ2-3; the D gene is possibly TRBD1 (5 bases). The CDR3 loop spans 14 amino acids. Looked up from germline, CDR1 is SGHDT and CDR2 is YYEEEE. The V gene lost 4 bases and the J gene lost 0 bases, with 9 bases spanning the gap. In DNA, the CDR3 is TGTGCCAGCAGCCCGCAGGGAAGCACAGATACGCAGTATTTT. Translation gives CASSPQGSTDTQYF.

The rearrangement uses TRBV5-1 and TRBJ2-7; D is possibly TRBD2 (5 bases). The CDR3 spans 15 residues. CDR1 and CDR2 (germline): SGHRS, YFSETQ. V was pared by 4 bases and J by 0 bases, with 14 bases between. This CDR3 is CASSGPDYRSYEQYF. Written as DNA, the CDR3 is TGCGCCAGCAGCGGACCAGACTACCGCTCCTACGAGCAGTACTTC.

V and J are TRBV7-2 and TRBJ2-2; D not resolved. The CDR3 is 16 amino acids. CDR1 and CDR2 from the germline V gene are SGHTA and FQGNSA. The V end was cut by 1 base, the J end by 0 bases, with 9 bases between. Here the CDR3 DNA reads TGTGCCAGCAGCTTAGAGTCGGCTGCGAACACCGGGGAGCTGTTTTTT. It encodes CASSLESAANTGELFF.

The chain is built from TRBV4-1 and TRBJ2-5; unclear D gene. CDR1 MGHRA and CDR2 YSYEKL come from the germline V gene. CDR3 length equals 13 residues. V was pared by 2 bases and J by 3 bases, with 7 bases between. The CDR3 coding sequence is TGCGCCAGCAGCCAACCTTACAAAGAGACCCAGTACTTC. It is translated as CASSQPYKETQYF.